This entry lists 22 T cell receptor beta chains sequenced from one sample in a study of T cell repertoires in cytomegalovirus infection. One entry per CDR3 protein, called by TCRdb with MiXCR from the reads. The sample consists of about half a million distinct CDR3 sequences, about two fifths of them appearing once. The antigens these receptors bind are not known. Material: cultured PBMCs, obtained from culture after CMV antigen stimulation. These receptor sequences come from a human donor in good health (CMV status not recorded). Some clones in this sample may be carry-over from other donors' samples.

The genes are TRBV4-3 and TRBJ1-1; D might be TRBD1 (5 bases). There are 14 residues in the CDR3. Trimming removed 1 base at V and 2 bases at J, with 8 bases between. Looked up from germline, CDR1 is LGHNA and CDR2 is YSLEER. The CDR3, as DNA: TGCGCCAGCAGCCAAGGAGGACAAAACACTGAAGCTTTCTTT. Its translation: CASSQGGQNTEAFF.

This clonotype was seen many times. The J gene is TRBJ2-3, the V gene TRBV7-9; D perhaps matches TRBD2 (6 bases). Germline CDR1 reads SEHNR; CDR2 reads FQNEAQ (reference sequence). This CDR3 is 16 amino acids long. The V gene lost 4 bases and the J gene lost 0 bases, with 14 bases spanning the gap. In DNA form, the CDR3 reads TGTGCCAGCAGCTCAACTGGGGACTCGAGCACAGATACGCAGTATTTT. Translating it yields CASSSTGDSSTDTQYF.

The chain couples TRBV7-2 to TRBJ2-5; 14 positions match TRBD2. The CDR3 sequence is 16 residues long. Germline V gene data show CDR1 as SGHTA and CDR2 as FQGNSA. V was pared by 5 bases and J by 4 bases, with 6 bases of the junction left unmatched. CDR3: CASSPPGLAGVETQYF. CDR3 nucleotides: TGTGCCAGCAGCCCACCGGGACTAGCGGGAGTAGAGACCCAGTACTTC.

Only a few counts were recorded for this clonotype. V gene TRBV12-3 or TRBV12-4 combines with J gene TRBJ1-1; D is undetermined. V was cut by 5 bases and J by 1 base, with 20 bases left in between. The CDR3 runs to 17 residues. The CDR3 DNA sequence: TGTGCCAGCAGTCCAACCCCTGAGGGAGAGCGGAACACTGAAGCTTTCTTT. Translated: CASSPTPEGERNTEAFF.

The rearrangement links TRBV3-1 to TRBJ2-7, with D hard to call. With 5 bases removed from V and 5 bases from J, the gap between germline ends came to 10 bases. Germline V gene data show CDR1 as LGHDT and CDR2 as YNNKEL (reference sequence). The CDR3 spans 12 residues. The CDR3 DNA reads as TGTGCCAGCAGCAGGACGTCGAACGAGCAGTACTTC. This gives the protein CASSRTSNEQYF.

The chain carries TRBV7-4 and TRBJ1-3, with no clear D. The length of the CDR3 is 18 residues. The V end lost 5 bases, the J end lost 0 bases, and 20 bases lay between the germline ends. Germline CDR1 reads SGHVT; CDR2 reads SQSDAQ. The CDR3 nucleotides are TGTGCCAGCAGCCCATTACCTTGGCAGGAGAGCTCTGGAAACACCATATATTTT. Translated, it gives CASSPLPWQESSGNTIYF.

The DNA of the CDR3 is TGCGCCAGCAGCCAATTCGGGGACGGTGAAGCTTTCTTT. It translates to CASSQFGDGEAFF. V gene TRBV4-1 combines with J gene TRBJ1-1; D perhaps matches TRBD1 (5 bases). Trimming left V 2 bases short and J 7 bases short, with 11 bases between. Germline V gene lookup returns CDR1 MGHRA and CDR2 YSYEKL. CDR3 length: 13 residues.

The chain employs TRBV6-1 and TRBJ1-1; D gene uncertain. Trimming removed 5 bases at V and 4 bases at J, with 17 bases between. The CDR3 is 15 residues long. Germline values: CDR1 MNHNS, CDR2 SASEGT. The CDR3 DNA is TGTGCCAGCAGTTTCTCGCGGGTAAGAGGCACTGAAGCTTTCTTT. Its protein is CASSFSRVRGTEAFF.

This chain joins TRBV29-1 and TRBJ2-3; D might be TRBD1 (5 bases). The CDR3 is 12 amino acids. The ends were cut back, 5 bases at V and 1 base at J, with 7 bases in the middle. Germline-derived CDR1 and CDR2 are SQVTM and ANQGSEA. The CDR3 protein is CSVLTGTDTQYF. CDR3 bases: TGCAGCGTTCTGACAGGCACAGATACGCAGTATTTT.

The CDR3 spells CASRPHGPTGEKLFF. CDR3 nucleotide sequence: TGTGCCAGCCGCCCTCACGGCCCCACGGGTGAAAAACTGTTTTTT. V and J are TRBV28 and TRBJ1-4; D is ambiguous. The CDR3 contains 15 residues. V was shortened by 8 bases and J by 7 bases, with 20 bases between the two germline ends. The germline CDR1 and CDR2 sequences are MDHEN and SYDVKM.

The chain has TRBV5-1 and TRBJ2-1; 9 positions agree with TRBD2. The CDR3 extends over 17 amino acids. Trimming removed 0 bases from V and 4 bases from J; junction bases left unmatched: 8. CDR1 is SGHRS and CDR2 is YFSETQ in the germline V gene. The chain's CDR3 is CASSLGAAGGLYNEQFF. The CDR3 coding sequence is TGCGCCAGCAGCTTGGGGGCTGCGGGGGGGCTATACAATGAGCAGTTCTTC.

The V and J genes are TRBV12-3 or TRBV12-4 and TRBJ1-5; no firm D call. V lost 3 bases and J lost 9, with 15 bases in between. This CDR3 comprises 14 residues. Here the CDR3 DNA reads TGTGCCAGCAGTTTGGCGGACCCGGCCTCGCCCCAGCATTTT. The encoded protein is CASSLADPASPQHF.

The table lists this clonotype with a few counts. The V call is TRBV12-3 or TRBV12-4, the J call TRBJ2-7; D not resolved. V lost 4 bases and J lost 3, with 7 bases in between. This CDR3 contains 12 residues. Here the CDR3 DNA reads TGTGCCAGCAGTTCGCCATTCTACGAGCAGTACTTC. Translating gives CASSSPFYEQYF.

The CDR3 protein is CASSAGQFLNTGELFF. CDR3 DNA: TGTGCCAGCAGCGCCGGACAATTTCTAAACACCGGGGAGCTGTTTTTT. The chain uses TRBV7-9 and TRBJ2-2; the D gene is possibly TRBD1 (5 bases). The V end was cut by 5 bases, the J end by 2 bases, with 15 bases between. The CDR3 is 16 residues long. CDR1 and CDR2 (germline): SEHNR, FQNEAQ (reference sequence).

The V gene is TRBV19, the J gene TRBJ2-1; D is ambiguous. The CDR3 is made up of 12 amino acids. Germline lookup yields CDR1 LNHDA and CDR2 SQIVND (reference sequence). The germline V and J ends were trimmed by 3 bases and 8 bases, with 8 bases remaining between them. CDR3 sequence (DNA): TGTGCCAGTAGTATTATGCAGGATGAGCAGTTCTTC. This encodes CASSIMQDEQFF.

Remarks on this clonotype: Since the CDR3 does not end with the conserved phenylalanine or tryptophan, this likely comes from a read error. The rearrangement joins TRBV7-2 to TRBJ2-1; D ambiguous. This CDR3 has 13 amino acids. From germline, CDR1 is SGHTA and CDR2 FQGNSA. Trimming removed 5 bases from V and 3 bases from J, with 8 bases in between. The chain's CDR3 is CASSPDIYNEQFL. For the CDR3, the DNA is TGTGCCAGCAGCCCTGACATCTACAATGAGCAGTTCTTA.

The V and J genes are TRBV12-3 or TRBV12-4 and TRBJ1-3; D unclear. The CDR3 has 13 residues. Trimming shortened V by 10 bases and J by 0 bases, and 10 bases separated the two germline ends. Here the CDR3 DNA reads TGTGCCAACCTCGGATTCTCTGGAAACACCATATATTTT. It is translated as CANLGFSGNTIYF.

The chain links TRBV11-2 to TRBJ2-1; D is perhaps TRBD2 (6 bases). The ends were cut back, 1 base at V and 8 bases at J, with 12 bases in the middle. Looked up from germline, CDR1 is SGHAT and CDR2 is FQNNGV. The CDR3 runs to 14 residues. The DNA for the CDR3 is TGTGCCAGCAGCTTAGGAGGCGGAGGGTATGAGCAGTTCTTC. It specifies CASSLGGGGYEQFF.

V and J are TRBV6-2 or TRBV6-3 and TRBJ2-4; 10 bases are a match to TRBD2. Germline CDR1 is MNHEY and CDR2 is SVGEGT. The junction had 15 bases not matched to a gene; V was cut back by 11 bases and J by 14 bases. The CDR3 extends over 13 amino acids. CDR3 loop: CAPGWLAGDPEYF. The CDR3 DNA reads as TGTGCCCCGGGGTGGCTAGCGGGAGACCCGGAGTACTTC.

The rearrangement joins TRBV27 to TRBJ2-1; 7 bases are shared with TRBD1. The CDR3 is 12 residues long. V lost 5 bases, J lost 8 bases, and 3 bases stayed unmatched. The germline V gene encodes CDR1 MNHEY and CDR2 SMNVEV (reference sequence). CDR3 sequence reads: CASSKDRDEQFF. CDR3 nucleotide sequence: TGTGCCAGCAGTAAAGACAGGGATGAGCAGTTCTTC.

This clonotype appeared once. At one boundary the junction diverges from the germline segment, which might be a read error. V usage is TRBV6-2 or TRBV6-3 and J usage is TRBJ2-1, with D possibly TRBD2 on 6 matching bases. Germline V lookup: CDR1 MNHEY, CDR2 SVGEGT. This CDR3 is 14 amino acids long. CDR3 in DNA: TGTGCCACCAGTCCGGGACTCTCCTACAATGAGCAGTTCTTC. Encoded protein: CATSPGLSYNEQFF.

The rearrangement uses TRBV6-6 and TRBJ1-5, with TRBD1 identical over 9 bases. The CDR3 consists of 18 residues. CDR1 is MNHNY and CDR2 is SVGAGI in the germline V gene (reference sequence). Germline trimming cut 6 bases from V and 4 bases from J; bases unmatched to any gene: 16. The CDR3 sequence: CASRDITDRGGRNQPQHF. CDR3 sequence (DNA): TGTGCCAGCAGAGATATTACGGACAGGGGAGGGAGAAATCAGCCCCAGCATTTT.